This entry is about one TCR beta chain. The germline gives CDR1 SQVTM, CDR2 ANQGSEA. After removal of 5 bases from V and 8 bases from J, the junction contained 9 bases not matched to a gene. The CDR3 is 13 amino acids. These data are taken from a study of T cells after yellow fever vaccination. On the study more broadly: Preparation of fractions with low cell numbers was performed using SMART-Seq v4 Ultra Low Input.

In making TCR cDNA, 5'RACE template switching added a universal primer site and UMIs to it. MiXCR, run by TCRdb on the 5' RACE reads, gives a single entry per CDR3 protein. The sample yields some 500,000 distinct CDR3 sequences, about 14% seen once. The gene calls are TRBV29-1 and TRBJ1-2; the match to TRBD1 covers 9 bases. The material was PBMCs, obtained on the day of the yellow fever booster vaccination. The sequence came from a man in his thirties or forties who received the YFV17D yellow fever vaccine. The CDR3 DNA sequence: TGCAGCGTTCGTGGACAGGGGCACTGGGGCTACACCTTC. It codes for CSVRGQGHWGYTF.